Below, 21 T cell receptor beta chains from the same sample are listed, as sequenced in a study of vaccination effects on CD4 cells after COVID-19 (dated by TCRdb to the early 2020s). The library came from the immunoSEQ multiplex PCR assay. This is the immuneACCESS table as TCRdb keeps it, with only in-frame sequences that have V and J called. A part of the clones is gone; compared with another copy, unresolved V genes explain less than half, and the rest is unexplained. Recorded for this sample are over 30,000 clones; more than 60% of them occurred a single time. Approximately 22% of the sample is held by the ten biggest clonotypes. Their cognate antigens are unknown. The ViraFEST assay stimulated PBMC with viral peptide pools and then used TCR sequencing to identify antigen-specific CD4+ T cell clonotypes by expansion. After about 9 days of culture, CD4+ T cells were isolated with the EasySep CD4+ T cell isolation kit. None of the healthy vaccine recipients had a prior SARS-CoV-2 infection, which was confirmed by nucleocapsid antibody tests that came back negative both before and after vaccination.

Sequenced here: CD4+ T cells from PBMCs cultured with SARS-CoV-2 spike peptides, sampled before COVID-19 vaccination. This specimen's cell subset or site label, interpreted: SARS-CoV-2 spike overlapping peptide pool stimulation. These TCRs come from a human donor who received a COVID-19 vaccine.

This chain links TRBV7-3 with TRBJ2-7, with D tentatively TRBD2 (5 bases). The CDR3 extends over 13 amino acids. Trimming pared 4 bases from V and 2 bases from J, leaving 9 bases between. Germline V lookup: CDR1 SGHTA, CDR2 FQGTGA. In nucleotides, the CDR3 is TGTGCCAGCAGCTCCCTAGCTACCTACGAGCAGTACTTC. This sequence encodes CASSSLATYEQYF.

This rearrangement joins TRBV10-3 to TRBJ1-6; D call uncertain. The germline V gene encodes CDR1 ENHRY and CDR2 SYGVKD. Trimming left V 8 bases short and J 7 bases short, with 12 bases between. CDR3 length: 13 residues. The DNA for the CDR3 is TGTGCCATCGTCGAGGCGGACAATTCACCCCTCCACTTT. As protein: CAIVEADNSPLHF.

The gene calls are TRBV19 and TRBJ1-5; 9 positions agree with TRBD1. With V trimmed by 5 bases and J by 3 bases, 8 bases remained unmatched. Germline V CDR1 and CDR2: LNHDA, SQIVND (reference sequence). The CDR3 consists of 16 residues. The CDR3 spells CASSPPGTGNNQPQHF. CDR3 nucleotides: TGTGCCAGTAGTCCACCCGGGACAGGGAACAATCAGCCCCAGCATTTT.

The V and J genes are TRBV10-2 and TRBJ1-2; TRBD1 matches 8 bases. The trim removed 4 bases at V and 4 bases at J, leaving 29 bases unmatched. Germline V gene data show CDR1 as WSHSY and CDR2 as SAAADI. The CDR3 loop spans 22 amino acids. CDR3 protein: CASSVRPSRGGQAKRALYGYTF. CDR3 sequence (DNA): TGCGCCAGCAGTGTCCGCCCCTCGCGAGGGGGACAGGCCAAAAGGGCCCTCTATGGCTACACCTTC.

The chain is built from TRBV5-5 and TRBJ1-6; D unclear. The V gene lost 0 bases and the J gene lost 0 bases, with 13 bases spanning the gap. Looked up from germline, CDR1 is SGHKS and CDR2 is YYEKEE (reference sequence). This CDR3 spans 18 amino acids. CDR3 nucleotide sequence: TGTGCCAGCAGCTTGGCCGGGCAGGCGATCTCCTATAATTCACCCCTCCACTTT. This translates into CASSLAGQAISYNSPLHF.

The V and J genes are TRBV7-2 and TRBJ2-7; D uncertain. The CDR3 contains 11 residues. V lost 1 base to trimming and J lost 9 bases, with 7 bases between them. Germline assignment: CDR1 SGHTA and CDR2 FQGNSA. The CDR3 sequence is CASSLDSRQYF. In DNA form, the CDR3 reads TGTGCCAGCAGCTTAGATTCCCGGCAGTACTTC.

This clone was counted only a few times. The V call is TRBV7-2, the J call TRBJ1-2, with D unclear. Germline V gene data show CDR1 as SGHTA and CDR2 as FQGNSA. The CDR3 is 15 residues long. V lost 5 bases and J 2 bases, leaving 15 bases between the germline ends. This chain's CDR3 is CASSVALTGNYGYTF. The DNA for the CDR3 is TGTGCCAGCAGCGTGGCCCTGACGGGAAACTATGGCTACACCTTC.

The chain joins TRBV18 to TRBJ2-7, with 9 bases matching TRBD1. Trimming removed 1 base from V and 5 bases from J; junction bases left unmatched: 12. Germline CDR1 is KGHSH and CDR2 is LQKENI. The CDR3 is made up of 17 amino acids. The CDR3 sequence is CASSPRSPGQGGHEQYF. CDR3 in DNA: TGTGCCAGCTCACCACGGAGTCCGGGACAGGGTGGTCACGAGCAGTACTTC.

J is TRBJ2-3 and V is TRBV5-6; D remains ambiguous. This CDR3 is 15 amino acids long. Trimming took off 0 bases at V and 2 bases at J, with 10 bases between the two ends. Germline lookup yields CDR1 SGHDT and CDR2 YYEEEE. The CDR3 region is CASSLVVYPTDTQYF. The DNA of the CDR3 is TGTGCCAGCAGCTTGGTTGTGTATCCCACAGATACGCAGTATTTT.

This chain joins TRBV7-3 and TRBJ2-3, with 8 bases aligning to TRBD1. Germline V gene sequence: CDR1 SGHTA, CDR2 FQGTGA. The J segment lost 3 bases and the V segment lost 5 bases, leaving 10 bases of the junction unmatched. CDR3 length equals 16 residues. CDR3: CASSMGRTGLTDTQYF. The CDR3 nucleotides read TGTGCCAGCAGCATGGGAAGGACAGGGTTGACAGATACGCAGTATTTT.

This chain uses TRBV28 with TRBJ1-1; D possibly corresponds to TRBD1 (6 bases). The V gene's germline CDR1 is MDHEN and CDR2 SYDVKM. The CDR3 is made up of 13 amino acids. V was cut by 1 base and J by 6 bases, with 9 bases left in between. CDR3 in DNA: TGTGCCAGCAGTTTATCGGGACAACCTGAAGCTTTCTTT. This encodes CASSLSGQPEAFF.

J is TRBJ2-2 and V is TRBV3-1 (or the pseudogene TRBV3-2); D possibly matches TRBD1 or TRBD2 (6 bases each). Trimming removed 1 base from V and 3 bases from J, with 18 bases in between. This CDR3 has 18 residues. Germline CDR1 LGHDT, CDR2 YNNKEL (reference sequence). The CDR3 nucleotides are TGTGCCAGCAGCCAAGGCCCGACAGGAGGGAAGGACACCGGGGAGCTGTTTTTT. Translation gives CASSQGPTGGKDTGELFF.

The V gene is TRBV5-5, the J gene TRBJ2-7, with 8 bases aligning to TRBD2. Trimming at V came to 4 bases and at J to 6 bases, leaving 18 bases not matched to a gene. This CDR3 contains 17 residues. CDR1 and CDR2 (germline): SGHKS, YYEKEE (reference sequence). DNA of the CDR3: TGTGCCAGCAGCACCTCCCGGGAGGGGCCCCTATGGGGCGAGCAGTACTTC. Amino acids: CASSTSREGPLWGEQYF.

For the CDR3, the DNA is TGTGCCAGCAGCCTCCGCCGGGACTCCCGCACAGATACGCAGTATTTT. It specifies CASSLRRDSRTDTQYF. This chain uses TRBV9 with TRBJ2-3; D may be TRBD2 (6 bases). Germline-derived CDR1 and CDR2 are SGDLS and YYNGEE. Trimming took off 4 bases at V and 1 base at J, with 16 bases between the two ends. This CDR3 region has 16 residues.

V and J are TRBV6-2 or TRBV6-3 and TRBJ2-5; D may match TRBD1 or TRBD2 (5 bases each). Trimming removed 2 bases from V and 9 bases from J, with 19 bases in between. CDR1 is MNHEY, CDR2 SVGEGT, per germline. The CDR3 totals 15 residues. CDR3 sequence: CASSYPWDVPVAQYF. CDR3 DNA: TGTGCCAGCAGTTACCCGTGGGACGTCCCGGTGGCCCAGTACTTC.

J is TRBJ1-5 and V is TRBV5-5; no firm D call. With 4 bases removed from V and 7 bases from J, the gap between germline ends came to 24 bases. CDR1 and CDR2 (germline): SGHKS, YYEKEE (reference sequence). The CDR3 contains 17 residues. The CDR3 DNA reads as TGTGCCAGCAGCCTGGGGATATTGGGCCCCACGGGGCAGCCCCAGCATTTT. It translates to CASSLGILGPTGQPQHF.

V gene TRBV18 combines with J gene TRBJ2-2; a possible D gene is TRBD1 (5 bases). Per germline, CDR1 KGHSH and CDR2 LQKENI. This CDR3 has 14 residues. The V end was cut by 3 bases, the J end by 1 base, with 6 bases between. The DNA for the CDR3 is TGTGCCAGCTCACCGGGGCAGAACACCGGGGAGCTGTTTTTT. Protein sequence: CASSPGQNTGELFF.

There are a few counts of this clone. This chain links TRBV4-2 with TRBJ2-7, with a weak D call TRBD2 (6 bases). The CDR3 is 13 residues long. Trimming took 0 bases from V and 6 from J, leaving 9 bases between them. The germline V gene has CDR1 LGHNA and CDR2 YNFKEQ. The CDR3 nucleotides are TGTGCCAGCAGCCAAGATCGCGGGGCCGAGCAGTACTTC. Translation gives CASSQDRGAEQYF.

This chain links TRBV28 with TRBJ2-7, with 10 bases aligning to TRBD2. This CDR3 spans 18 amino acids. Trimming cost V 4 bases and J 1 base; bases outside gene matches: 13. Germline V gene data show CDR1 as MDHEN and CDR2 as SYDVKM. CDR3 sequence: CASSSSPQTSGRSYEQYF. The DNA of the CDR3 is TGTGCCAGCAGTTCTAGCCCCCAGACTAGCGGGCGGTCCTACGAGCAGTACTTC.

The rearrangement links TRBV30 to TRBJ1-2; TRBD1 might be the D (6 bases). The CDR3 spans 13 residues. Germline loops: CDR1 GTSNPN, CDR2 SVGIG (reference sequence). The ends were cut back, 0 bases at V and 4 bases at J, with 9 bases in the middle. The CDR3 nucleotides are TGTGCCTGGAGTGTAAAGGGGGGCTATGGCTACACCTTC. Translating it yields CAWSVKGGYGYTF.

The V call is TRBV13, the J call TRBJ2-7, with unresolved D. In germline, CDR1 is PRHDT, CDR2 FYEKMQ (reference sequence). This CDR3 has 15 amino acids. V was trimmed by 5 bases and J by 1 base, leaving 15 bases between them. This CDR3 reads CASSIRQITSYEQYF. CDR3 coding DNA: TGTGCCAGCAGCATCCGACAAATCACTTCCTACGAGCAGTACTTC.